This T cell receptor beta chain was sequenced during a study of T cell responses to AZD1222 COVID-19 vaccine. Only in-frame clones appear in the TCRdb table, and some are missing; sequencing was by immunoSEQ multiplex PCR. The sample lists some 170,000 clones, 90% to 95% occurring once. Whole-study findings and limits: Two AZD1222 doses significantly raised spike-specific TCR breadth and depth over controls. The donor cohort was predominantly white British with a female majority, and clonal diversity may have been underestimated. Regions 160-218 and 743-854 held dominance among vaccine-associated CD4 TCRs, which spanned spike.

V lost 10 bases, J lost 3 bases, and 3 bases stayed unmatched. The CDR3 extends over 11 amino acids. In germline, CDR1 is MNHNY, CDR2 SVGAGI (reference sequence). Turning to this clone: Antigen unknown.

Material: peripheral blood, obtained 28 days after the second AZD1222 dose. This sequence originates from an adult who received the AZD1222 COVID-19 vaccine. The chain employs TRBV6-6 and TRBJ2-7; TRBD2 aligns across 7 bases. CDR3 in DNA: TGTGCCACCTCTAGCGGCTACGAGCAGTACTTC. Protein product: CATSSGYEQYF.